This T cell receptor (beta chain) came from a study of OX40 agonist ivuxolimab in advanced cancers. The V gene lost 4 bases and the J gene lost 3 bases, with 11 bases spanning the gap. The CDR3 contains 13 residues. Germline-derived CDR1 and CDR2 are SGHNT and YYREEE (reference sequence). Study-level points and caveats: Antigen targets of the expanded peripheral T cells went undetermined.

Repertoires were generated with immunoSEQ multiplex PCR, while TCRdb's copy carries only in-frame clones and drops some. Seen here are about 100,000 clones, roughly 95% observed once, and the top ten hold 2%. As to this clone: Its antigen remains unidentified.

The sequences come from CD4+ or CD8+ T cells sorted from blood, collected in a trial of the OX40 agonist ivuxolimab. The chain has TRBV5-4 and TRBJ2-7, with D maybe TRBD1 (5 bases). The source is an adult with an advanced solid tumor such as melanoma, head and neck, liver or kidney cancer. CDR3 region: CASSIGVGYEQYF. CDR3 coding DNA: TGTGCCAGCAGCATAGGGGTAGGCTACGAGCAGTACTTC.